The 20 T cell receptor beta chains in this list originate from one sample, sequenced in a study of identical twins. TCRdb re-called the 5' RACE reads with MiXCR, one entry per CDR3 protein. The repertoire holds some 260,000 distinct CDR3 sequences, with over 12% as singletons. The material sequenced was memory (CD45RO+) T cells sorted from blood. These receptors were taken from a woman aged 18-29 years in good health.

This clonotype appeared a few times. The CDR3 sequence is CASSPSGHQTGQYF. Written as DNA, the CDR3 is TGTGCCAGCAGCCCTTCGGGACACCAGACCGGGCAGTACTTC. This sequence joins TRBV3-1 and TRBJ2-7; D is perhaps TRBD1 (6 bases). The germline CDR1 and CDR2 sequences are LGHDT and YNNKEL (reference sequence). Trimming pared 4 bases from V and 9 bases from J, leaving 19 bases between. This CDR3 has 14 residues.

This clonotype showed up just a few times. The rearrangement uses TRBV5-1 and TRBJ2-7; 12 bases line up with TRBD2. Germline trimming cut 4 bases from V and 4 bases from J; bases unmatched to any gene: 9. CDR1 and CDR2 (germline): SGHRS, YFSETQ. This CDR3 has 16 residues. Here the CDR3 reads CASSRITSGRTYEQYF. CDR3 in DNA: TGCGCCAGCAGCCGTATAACTAGCGGGAGGACATACGAGCAGTACTTC.

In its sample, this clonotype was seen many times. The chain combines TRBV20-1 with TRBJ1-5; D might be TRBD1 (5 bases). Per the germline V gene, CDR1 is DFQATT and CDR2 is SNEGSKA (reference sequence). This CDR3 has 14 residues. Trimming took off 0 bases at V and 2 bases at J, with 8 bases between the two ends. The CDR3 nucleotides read TGCAGTGCTAGAGACAGGGCCGGCAATCAGCCCCAGCATTTT. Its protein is CSARDRAGNQPQHF.

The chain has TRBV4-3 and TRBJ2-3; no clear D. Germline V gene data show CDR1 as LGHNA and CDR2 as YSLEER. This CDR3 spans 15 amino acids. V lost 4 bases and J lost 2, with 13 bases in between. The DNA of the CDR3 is TGCGCCAGCAGCCTCAGTACTTACGACACAGATACGCAGTATTTT. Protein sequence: CASSLSTYDTDTQYF.

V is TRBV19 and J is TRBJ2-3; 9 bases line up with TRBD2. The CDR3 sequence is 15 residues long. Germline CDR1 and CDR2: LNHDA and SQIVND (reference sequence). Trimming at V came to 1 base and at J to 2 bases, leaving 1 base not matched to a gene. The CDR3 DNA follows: TGTGCCAGTAGTATAGGCGGGAGGGTCACAGATACGCAGTATTTT. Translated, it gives CASSIGGRVTDTQYF.

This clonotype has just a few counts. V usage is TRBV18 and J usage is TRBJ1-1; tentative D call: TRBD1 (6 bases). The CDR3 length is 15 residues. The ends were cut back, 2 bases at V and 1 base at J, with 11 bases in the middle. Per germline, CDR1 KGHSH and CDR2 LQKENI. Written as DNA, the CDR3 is TGTGCCAGCTCACCAAACGGGGGCGGGAACACTGAAGCTTTCTTT. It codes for CASSPNGGGNTEAFF.

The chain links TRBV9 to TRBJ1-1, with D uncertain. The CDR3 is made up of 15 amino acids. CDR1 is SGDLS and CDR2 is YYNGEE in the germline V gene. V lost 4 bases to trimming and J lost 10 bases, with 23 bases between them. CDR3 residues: CASSPTAAAALGAFF. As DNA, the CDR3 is TGTGCCAGCAGCCCCACTGCCGCCGCCGCCTTGGGAGCTTTCTTT. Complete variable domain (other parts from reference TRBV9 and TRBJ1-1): DSGVTQTPKHLITATGQRVTLRCSPRSGDLSVYWYQQSLDQGLQFLIQYYNGEERAKGNILERFSAQQFPDLHSELNLSSLELGDSALYFCASSPTAAAALGAFFGQGTRLTVV.

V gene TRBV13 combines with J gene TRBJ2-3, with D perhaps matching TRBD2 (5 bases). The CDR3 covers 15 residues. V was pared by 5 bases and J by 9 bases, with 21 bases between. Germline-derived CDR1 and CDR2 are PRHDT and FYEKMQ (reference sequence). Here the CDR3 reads CASSPLPARGDTQYF. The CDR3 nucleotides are TGTGCCAGCAGCCCCCTTCCGGCTCGGGGAGACACGCAGTATTTT.

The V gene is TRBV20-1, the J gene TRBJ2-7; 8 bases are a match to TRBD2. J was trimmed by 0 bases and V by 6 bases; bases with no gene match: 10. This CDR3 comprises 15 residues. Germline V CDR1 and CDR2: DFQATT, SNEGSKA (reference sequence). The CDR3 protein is CSAEPRLASSYEQYF. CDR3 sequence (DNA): TGCAGTGCCGAACCAAGACTAGCGAGCTCCTACGAGCAGTACTTC.

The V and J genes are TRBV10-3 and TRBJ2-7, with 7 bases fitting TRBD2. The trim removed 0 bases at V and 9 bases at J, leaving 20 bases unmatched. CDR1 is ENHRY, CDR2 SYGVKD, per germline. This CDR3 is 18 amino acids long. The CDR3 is CAISESLLAQGGLAGQYF. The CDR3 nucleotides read TGTGCCATCAGTGAGTCGCTCCTTGCGCAGGGTGGTTTAGCGGGGCAGTACTTC.

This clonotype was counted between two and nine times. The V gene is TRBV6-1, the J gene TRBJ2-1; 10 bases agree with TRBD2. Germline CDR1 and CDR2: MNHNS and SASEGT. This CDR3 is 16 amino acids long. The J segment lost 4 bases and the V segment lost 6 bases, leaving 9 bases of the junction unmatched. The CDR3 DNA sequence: TGTGCCAGCAGGGTTTGGACTAGCGGTCCGTACAATGAGCAGTTCTTC. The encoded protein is CASRVWTSGPYNEQFF.

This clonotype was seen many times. The CDR3 bases are TGTGCCAGCAGTTCCCCGTACACTGAAGCTTTCTTT. Residues: CASSSPYTEAFF. This sequence joins TRBV12-3 or TRBV12-4 and TRBJ1-1, with unresolved D. Trimming took off 4 bases at V and 3 bases at J, with 6 bases between the two ends. The length of the CDR3 is 12 residues.

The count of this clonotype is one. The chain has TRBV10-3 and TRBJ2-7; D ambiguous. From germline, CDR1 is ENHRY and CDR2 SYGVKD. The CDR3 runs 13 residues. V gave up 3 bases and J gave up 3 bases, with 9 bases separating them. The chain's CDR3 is CAISDQADYEQYF. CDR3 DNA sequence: TGTGCCATCAGTGATCAGGCTGACTACGAGCAGTACTTC.

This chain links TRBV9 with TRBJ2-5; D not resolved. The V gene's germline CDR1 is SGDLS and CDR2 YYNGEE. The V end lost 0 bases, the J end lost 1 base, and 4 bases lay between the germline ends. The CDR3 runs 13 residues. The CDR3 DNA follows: TGTGCCAGCAGCGTAGAGGCCCAAGAGACCCAGTACTTC. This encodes CASSVEAQETQYF.

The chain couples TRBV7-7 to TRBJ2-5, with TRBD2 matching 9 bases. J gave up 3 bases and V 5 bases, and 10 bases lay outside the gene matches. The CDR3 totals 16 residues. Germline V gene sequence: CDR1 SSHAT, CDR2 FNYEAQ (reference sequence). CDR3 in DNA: TGTGCCAGCAGCCTTGGGACTAGCCCAACAGAAGAGACCCAGTACTTC. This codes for CASSLGTSPTEETQYF.

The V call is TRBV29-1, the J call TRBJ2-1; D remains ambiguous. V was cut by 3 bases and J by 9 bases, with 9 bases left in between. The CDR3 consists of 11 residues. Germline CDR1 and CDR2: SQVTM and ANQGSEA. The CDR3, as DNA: TGCAGCGTTGAGTCTCTAGTTGAGCAGTTCTTC. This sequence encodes CSVESLVEQFF.

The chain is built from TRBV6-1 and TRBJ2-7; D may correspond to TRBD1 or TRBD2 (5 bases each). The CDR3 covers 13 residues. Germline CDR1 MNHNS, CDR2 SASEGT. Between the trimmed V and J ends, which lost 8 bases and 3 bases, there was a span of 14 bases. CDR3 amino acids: CASFGDGFYEQYF. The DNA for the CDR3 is TGTGCCAGCTTTGGGGACGGCTTCTACGAGCAGTACTTC.

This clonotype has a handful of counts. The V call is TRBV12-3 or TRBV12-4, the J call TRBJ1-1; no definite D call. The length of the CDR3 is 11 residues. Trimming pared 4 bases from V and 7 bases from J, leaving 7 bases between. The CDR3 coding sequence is TGTGCCAGCAGTTCCGTCCATGAAGCTTTCTTT. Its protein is CASSSVHEAFF.

CDR3 DNA: TGTGCCAGCTGGAGGGGGGCGGACTATGGCTACACCTTC. Amino acids: CASWRGADYGYTF. This chain uses TRBV6-1 with TRBJ1-2, with a tentative D call TRBD1 (6 bases). V dropped 8 bases and J dropped 3 bases, with 13 bases sitting between them. The CDR3 has 13 amino acids. The V gene's germline CDR1 is MNHNS and CDR2 SASEGT.

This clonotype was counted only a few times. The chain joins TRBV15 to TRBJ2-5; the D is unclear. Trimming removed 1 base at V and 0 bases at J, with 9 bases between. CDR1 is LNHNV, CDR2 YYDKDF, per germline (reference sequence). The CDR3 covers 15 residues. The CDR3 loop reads CATSRGAVYQETQYF. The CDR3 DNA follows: TGTGCCACCAGCAGAGGCGCGGTGTACCAAGAGACCCAGTACTTC.